Each of the 31 T cell receptor beta chains below was sequenced from the same sample in a study of blood T cell repertoires in COVID-19. Only in-frame clones appear in the TCRdb table, and some are missing; sequencing was by immunoSEQ multiplex PCR. The data show about 270,000 clones, approximately 82% seen once. Sequenced input: peripheral blood. These receptors all stem from a woman aged 18-30 years with acute or convalescent COVID-19.

DNA of the CDR3: TGTGCCAGCAGCCCGACTAGCGGGAGAACAGATACGCAGTATTTT. The encoded protein is CASSPTSGRTDTQYF. The chain couples TRBV3-1 (or the pseudogene TRBV3-2) to TRBJ2-3, with 12 bases that match TRBD2. The CDR3 is 15 residues long. Germline V CDR1 and CDR2: LGHDT, YNNKEL (reference sequence). After removal of 4 bases from V and 3 bases from J, the junction contained 2 bases not matched to a gene.

The chain recombines TRBV6-5 with TRBJ2-2, with D possibly being TRBD1 (6 bases). Trimming left V 6 bases short and J 4 bases short, with 15 bases between. Germline CDR1 MNHEY, CDR2 SVGAGI. The CDR3 consists of 15 residues. CDR3 amino acids: CASRLWGQITGELFF. The CDR3 bases are TGTGCCAGCAGACTGTGGGGACAAATCACCGGGGAGCTGTTTTTT.

This rearrangement joins TRBV7-2 to TRBJ2-2; perhaps TRBD1 as D (5 bases). CDR1 SGHTA and CDR2 FQGNSA come from the germline V gene. The CDR3 is 16 amino acids. V shed 0 bases and J shed 4 bases, with 12 bases lying between them. CDR3 DNA sequence: TGTGCCAGCAGCTTAGCAAGACAGCTCCGCACCGGGGAGCTGTTTTTT. Its protein product is CASSLARQLRTGELFF. The full variable domain, completed using reference TRBV7-2 and TRBJ2-2, is GAGVSQSPSNKVTEKGKDVELRCDPISGHTALYWYRQSLGQGLEFLIYFQGNSAPDKSGLPSDRFSAERTGGSVSTLTIQRTQQEDSAVYLCASSLARQLRTGELFFGEGSRLTVL.

This clone was observed a handful of times. The rearrangement joins TRBV15 to TRBJ1-5; maybe TRBD1 (5 bases). Germline CDR1 reads LNHNV; CDR2 reads YYDKDF (reference sequence). V shed 0 bases and J shed 7 bases, with 16 bases lying between them. The CDR3 loop spans 16 amino acids. The DNA of the CDR3 is TGTGCCACCAGCAGAGACTGGCAGGGTGAAATCCAGCCCCAGCATTTT. It yields the protein CATSRDWQGEIQPQHF.

This clone was found once. This chain connects TRBV12-5 to TRBJ2-5, with 11 bases fitting TRBD2. The trim removed 3 bases at V and 4 bases at J, leaving 10 bases unmatched. The CDR3 consists of 17 residues. Per the germline V gene, CDR1 is LGHNT and CDR2 is FRNRAP. The chain's CDR3 is CASGFFQLAGAGETQYF. The CDR3, as DNA: TGTGCTAGTGGTTTTTTTCAACTAGCGGGAGCAGGAGAGACCCAGTACTTC.

In its sample, this clone was seen once. The chain carries TRBV21-1 and TRBJ2-7; TRBD2 was called by the table and not checked on the DNA. TRBV21-1 is shown as a pseudogene. This CDR3 is built from 16 residues. CDR3 loop: CASSKTGGLGGYEQYF. CDR3 coding DNA: TGTGCCAGCAGCAAAACGGGGGGCCTTGGGGGCTACGAGCAGTACTTC.

V and J are TRBV18 and TRBJ1-5; D is undetermined. This CDR3 contains 13 residues. V lost 3 bases to trimming and J lost 5 bases, with 8 bases between them. CDR1 KGHSH and CDR2 LQKENI come from the germline V gene. The chain's CDR3 is CASSPMADQPQHF. The CDR3 nucleotides read TGTGCCAGCTCACCGATGGCAGATCAGCCCCAGCATTTT.

Comment on this clone: At one end, the junction sequence differs from germline, possibly due to a read error. This chain links TRBV29-1 with TRBJ1-1; tentative D call: TRBD1 (5 bases). The length of the CDR3 is 11 residues. From germline, CDR1 is SQVTM and CDR2 ANQGSEA. CDR3 bases: TGCAGCGTCTTTAGCGCCCCCCCGGGGGACTTT. Its protein product is CSVFSAPPGDF. The variable domain in full, with the rest retrieved from reference TRBV29-1 and TRBJ1-1, is SAVISQKPSRDICQRGTSLTIQCQVDSQVTMMFWYRQQPGQSLTLIATANQGSEATYESGFVIDKFPISRPNLTFSTLTVSNMSPEDSSIYLCSVFSAPPGDFGQGTRLTVV.

The J gene is TRBJ2-4, the V gene TRBV24-1, with D possibly TRBD2 on 7 matching bases. Germline lookup yields CDR1 KGHDR and CDR2 SFDVKD. V was trimmed by 0 bases and J by 1 base, leaving 12 bases between them. This CDR3 is built from 17 residues. CDR3 loop: CATSDLWGGAAKNIQYF. CDR3 coding DNA: TGTGCCACCAGTGATTTGTGGGGGGGGGCCGCCAAAAACATTCAGTACTTC.

V and J are TRBV7-9 and TRBJ1-1; no clear D. Germline CDR1 and CDR2: SEHNR and FQNEAQ (reference sequence). The V and J ends lost 0 bases and 4 bases respectively, with 9 bases between them. This CDR3 has 14 amino acids. CDR3 DNA sequence: TGTGCCAGCAGCTTAGCGGTAGAGGTCACTGAAGCTTTCTTT. It codes for CASSLAVEVTEAFF.

In the case of this clone: This sample includes further DNA sequences coding for the same CDR3. V and J are TRBV5-1 and TRBJ2-3; no reliable D call. Trimming pared 0 bases from V and 5 bases from J, leaving 4 bases between. This CDR3 comprises 12 residues. Germline V lookup: CDR1 SGHRS, CDR2 YFSETQ. Written as DNA, the CDR3 is TGCGCCAGCAGCTTGGCCGGAGATACGCAGTATTTT. Its protein is CASSLAGDTQYF.

The CDR3 sequence: CSVRDRGTGELFF. CDR3 nucleotides: TGCAGCGTCCGGGACAGGGGAACCGGGGAGCTGTTTTTT. This chain uses TRBV29-1 with TRBJ2-2; 10 nucleotides line up with TRBD1. The CDR3 spans 13 residues. The germline gives CDR1 SQVTM, CDR2 ANQGSEA. V gave up 6 bases and J gave up 5 bases; unmatched junction bases: 3.

The chain recombines TRBV5-1 with TRBJ2-2; perhaps TRBD1 as D (5 bases). Germline lookup yields CDR1 SGHRS and CDR2 YFSETQ. This CDR3 has 14 residues. V gave up 2 bases and J gave up 1 base, with 6 bases separating them. CDR3 in amino acids: CASSFGQNTGELFF. The CDR3, as DNA: TGCGCCAGCAGCTTCGGACAGAACACCGGGGAGCTGTTTTTT.

This clone was seen a few times. The CDR3 region is CASSLALQGSYGYTF. The CDR3 DNA follows: TGTGCCAGCAGCTTAGCGCTTCAGGGGTCCTATGGCTACACCTTC. The rearrangement uses TRBV7-2 and TRBJ1-2, with D perhaps matching TRBD1 (6 bases). Per the germline V gene, CDR1 is SGHTA and CDR2 is FQGNSA. The CDR3 runs 15 residues. With 0 bases removed from V and 4 bases from J, the gap between germline ends came to 12 bases.

This rearrangement joins TRBV28 to TRBJ2-7; the D gene is possibly TRBD1 (5 bases). V was shortened by 3 bases and J by 1 base, with 13 bases between the two germline ends. This CDR3 has 15 residues. Looked up from germline, CDR1 is MDHEN and CDR2 is SYDVKM. CDR3 bases: TGTGCCAGCAGTTTGTCAGGGTCCCTGTCCTACGAGCAGTACTTC. This sequence encodes CASSLSGSLSYEQYF.

V and J are TRBV5-8 and TRBJ1-5; D not resolved. The CDR3 contains 16 residues. The V and J ends lost 0 bases and 2 bases respectively, with 12 bases between them. Looked up from germline, CDR1 is SGHTS and CDR2 is YDEGEE. CDR3 nucleotide sequence: TGTGCCAGCAGCTTGGCCATTGGGAGGGGCAATCAGCCCCAGCATTTT. Protein product: CASSLAIGRGNQPQHF.

This clone was found once. The chain uses TRBV28 and TRBJ2-7, with D possibly being TRBD1 (6 bases). The CDR3 has 15 residues. Per germline, CDR1 MDHEN and CDR2 SYDVKM. Trimming took 2 bases from V and 2 from J, leaving 13 bases between them. The CDR3 loop is CASSLEGQGTYEQYF. The CDR3 DNA reads as TGTGCCAGCAGTTTAGAGGGGCAGGGGACCTACGAGCAGTACTTC.

V and J are TRBV5-1 and TRBJ2-7, with D unclear. This CDR3 is 11 amino acids long. The V gene lost 5 bases and the J gene lost 3 bases, with 6 bases spanning the gap. Germline values: CDR1 SGHRS, CDR2 YFSETQ. CDR3 residues: CASSRDYEQYF. The DNA of the CDR3 is TGCGCCAGCAGTCGAGACTACGAGCAGTACTTC.

The genes are TRBV7-8 and TRBJ2-7; 9 nucleotides match TRBD1. The CDR3 runs 15 residues. Per germline, CDR1 SGHVS and CDR2 FQNEAQ. With V trimmed by 3 bases and J by 0 bases, 3 bases remained unmatched. The CDR3 protein is CASSLGQGLSYEQYF. The CDR3 nucleotides are TGTGCCAGCAGCTTGGGACAGGGACTCTCCTACGAGCAGTACTTC.

The J gene is TRBJ2-1, the V gene TRBV24-1; a possible D gene is TRBD1 (6 bases). The V end lost 0 bases, the J end lost 0 bases, and 29 bases lay between the germline ends. There are 23 residues in the CDR3. Germline V gene lookup returns CDR1 KGHDR and CDR2 SFDVKD. DNA for the CDR3: TGTGCCACCAGTGATTTGCTGTTGCGCAGTGGACAGCAAAGGAATAGCTCCTACAATGAGCAGTTCTTC. Its translation: CATSDLLLRSGQQRNSSYNEQFF.

The chain links TRBV3-1 (or the pseudogene TRBV3-2) to TRBJ1-2, with 7 bases lining up with TRBD1. J lost 9 bases, V lost 1 base, and 5 bases had no gene match. The CDR3 covers 13 residues. CDR1 LGHDT and CDR2 YNNKEL come from the germline V gene (reference sequence). The CDR3 here is CASSQGKQGSYTF. The CDR3 coding sequence is TGTGCCAGCAGCCAAGGTAAACAGGGGAGCTACACCTTC.

V and J are TRBV6-6 and TRBJ2-2, with D perhaps matching TRBD2 (5 bases). V was shortened by 10 bases and J by 4 bases, with 22 bases between the two germline ends. The germline V gene has CDR1 MNHNY and CDR2 SVGAGI (reference sequence). The CDR3 has 16 amino acids. The CDR3 region has the DNA TGTGCCACCGAAATCGCGACTGGCGGGCCCACCGGGGAGCTGTTTTTT. Its translation: CATEIATGGPTGELFF.

The gene calls are TRBV9 and TRBJ2-3; D gene unclear. The CDR3 has 13 amino acids. V was shortened by 0 bases and J by 4 bases, with 6 bases between the two germline ends. Germline CDR1 reads SGDLS; CDR2 reads YYNGEE. The CDR3 nucleotides are TGTGCCAGCAGCGTAGCCCTCGCAGATACGCAGTATTTT. This gives the protein CASSVALADTQYF.

The rearrangement links TRBV4-2 to TRBJ2-7, with D possibly being TRBD2 (5 bases). The CDR3 covers 17 residues. The V gene's germline CDR1 is LGHNA and CDR2 YNFKEQ. With 0 bases removed from V and 6 bases from J, the gap between germline ends came to 21 bases. This chain's CDR3 is CASSQDAGGSSLGEQYF. The CDR3 nucleotides are TGTGCCAGCAGCCAAGACGCTGGCGGGTCGTCTTTAGGCGAGCAGTACTTC.

The rearrangement uses TRBV29-1 and TRBJ2-7; D is perhaps TRBD1 (6 bases). V lost 5 bases to trimming and J lost 1 base, with 12 bases between them. This CDR3 is 13 amino acids long. Germline CDR1 and CDR2: SQVTM and ANQGSEA. CDR3 protein: CSVPGVSSYEQYF. CDR3 bases: TGCAGCGTTCCAGGGGTTTCTTCCTACGAGCAGTACTTC.

This sequence joins TRBV29-1 and TRBJ1-1, with D perhaps TRBD1 (5 bases). CDR3 size: 13 residues. Germline-derived CDR1 and CDR2 are SQVTM and ANQGSEA. V was shortened by 4 bases and J by 1 base, with 10 bases between the two germline ends. CDR3 nucleotides: TGCAGCGTTGGCGGGACGGCGAACACTGAAGCTTTCTTT. Its translation is CSVGGTANTEAFF.

This chain connects TRBV18 to TRBJ2-7; D is perhaps TRBD1 (6 bases). V was pared by 3 bases and J by 7 bases, with 19 bases between. Per germline, CDR1 KGHSH and CDR2 LQKENI. The CDR3 is 15 residues long. The CDR3 loop reads CASSPGAELTGEQYF. The DNA for the CDR3 is TGTGCCAGCTCACCGGGGGCGGAGCTGACGGGGGAGCAGTACTTC.

This clone was seen just once. The chain couples TRBV2 to TRBJ2-3; the match to TRBD2 covers 16 bases. The CDR3 covers 15 residues. The V segment lost 6 bases and the J segment 3 bases; nucleotides outside the gene matches: 0. CDR1 and CDR2 from the germline V gene are SNHLY and FYNNEI. The DNA for the CDR3 is TGTGCCAGCAGGGGACTAGCGGGAGGGACAGATACGCAGTATTTT. Translation gives CASRGLAGGTDTQYF.

For the CDR3, the DNA is TGTGCCTGGAGGGAGGGGACAGGGGTTAATGGCCAGCCCCAGCATTTT. It translates to CAWREGTGVNGQPQHF. The chain links TRBV30 to TRBJ1-5; 10 bases agree with TRBD1. The CDR3 extends over 16 amino acids. V trimming: 3 bases; J trimming: 7 bases; junction bases outside the gene matches: 12. The V gene's germline CDR1 is GTSNPN and CDR2 SVGIG (reference sequence).

The DNA of the CDR3 is TGTGCCAGCAGTGGAGAGGCGGGGGCTACAGATACGCAGTATTTT. It specifies CASSGEAGATDTQYF. The V and J genes are TRBV9 and TRBJ2-3; possible D gene TRBD2, 7 bases. The CDR3 totals 15 residues. CDR1 is SGDLS, CDR2 YYNGEE, per germline. Trimming removed 5 bases from V and 3 bases from J, with 16 bases in between.

The chain links TRBV6-5 to TRBJ1-3; D gene ambiguous. The V end was cut by 0 bases, the J end by 0 bases, with 9 bases between. CDR1 and CDR2 (germline): MNHEY, SVGAGI. The CDR3 is 16 amino acids. The CDR3 is CASSYSGRISGNTIYF. The CDR3, as DNA: TGTGCCAGCAGTTACTCGGGGAGGATCTCTGGAAACACCATATATTTT.